These T cell receptor beta chains were read from a single sample in a study of regulatory T cells in long-lasting Graves disease. Each CDR3 protein is one row after TCRdb ran MiXCR on the multiplex PCR reads. The profile shows about 470,000 distinct CDR3 sequences, around 21% of them singletons. This sample comprised peripheral blood mononuclear cells (PBMCs), obtained when the disease was refractory, from a patient treated with antithyroid drugs. All receptors derive from a female donor with Graves disease. The CDR3 runs from the conserved cysteine through the conserved F or W. The D gene is left open where the match is weak. Clone size is given for some rows only: seen once, a few or many times, or a class if the clone is expanded.

cdr3_aa cdr3_nt clone_size cdr3_length d_call j_call v_call
CASSLSISTGELFF TGTGCCAGCAGTTTATCCATTTCCACCGGGGAGCTGTTTTTT few 14 - TRBJ2-2 TRBV27
CASTAGGRAREQYF TGTGCCAGCACCGCGGGCGGGAGGGCCCGCGAGCAGTACTTC many 14 TRBD2 TRBJ2-7 TRBV6-1
CASSSRSNYGYTF TGTGCCAGCAGTTCCCGTAGTAACTATGGCTACACCTTC many 13 - TRBJ1-2 TRBV28
CSARDTSSYEQYF TGCAGTGCTAGAGATACGAGCTCCTACGAGCAGTACTTC - 13 - TRBJ2-7 TRBV20-1
CASTHGRRGPYEQYF TGTGCCAGCACCCATGGTCGAAGGGGGCCGTACGAGCAGTACTTC few 15 TRBD1 TRBJ2-7 TRBV12-3/TRBV12-4
CASSRYSGANVLTF TGTGCCAGTAGTCGGTACTCTGGGGCCAACGTCCTGACTTTC few 14 - TRBJ2-6 TRBV19
CASSWGQGSNQPQHF TGTGCCAGCAGCTGGGGACAGGGAAGCAATCAGCCCCAGCATTTT many 15 TRBD1 TRBJ1-5 TRBV5-5
CASSSLAGEQFF TGCGCCAGCAGCTCACTAGCGGGGGAGCAGTTCTTC - 12 TRBD2 TRBJ2-1 TRBV5-1
CASSLTPTTGSEQYF TGTGCTAGCAGCTTAACCCCCACGACAGGGAGCGAGCAGTACTTC - 15 TRBD1 TRBJ2-7 TRBV7-7
CASSRLRTGVNTEAFF TGTGCCAGCAGCCGACTTAGGACAGGGGTGAACACTGAAGCTTTCTTT few 16 TRBD1 TRBJ1-1 TRBV9
CASSADSTDTQYF TGTGCCAGCAGTGCGGACAGCACAGATACGCAGTATTTT many 13 - TRBJ2-3 TRBV12-3/TRBV12-4
CASSWDGPYEQYF TGCGCCAGCAGCTGGGATGGGCCCTACGAGCAGTACTTC many 13 - TRBJ2-7 TRBV5-1
CASSEVSGSAYEQYF TGTGCCAGCAGCGAGGTTAGCGGGAGCGCCTACGAGCAGTACTTC many 15 TRBD2 TRBJ2-7 TRBV7-8
CSVTLSTGELFF TGCAGCGTAACACTCAGCACCGGGGAGCTGTTTTTT - 12 - TRBJ2-2 TRBV29-1